This TCR beta chain was retrieved from a study of blood T cell repertoires in COVID-19. Study-level information: Acute and convalescent COVID-19 specimens originated in the United States, Italy and Spain.

Generated by immunoSEQ multiplex PCR, the TCRdb table keeps only in-frame clones and is missing some. The sample comprises some 130,000 clones, roughly 86% of which are singletons, and about an eighth rests with the top ten. The CDR3 covers 14 residues. V was shortened by 1 base and J by 2 bases, with 10 bases between the two germline ends. Per germline, CDR1 SGHRS and CDR2 YFSETQ. The TCR originated in a woman in her sixties or seventies with COVID-19, enrolled during active disease. The chain has TRBV5-1 and TRBJ2-7; weak D call: TRBD1 (6 bases). Sequencing used peripheral blood. The CDR3 here is CASSLFGQTYEQYF. The CDR3 nucleotides read TGCGCCAGCAGCTTGTTCGGACAGACCTACGAGCAGTACTTC.